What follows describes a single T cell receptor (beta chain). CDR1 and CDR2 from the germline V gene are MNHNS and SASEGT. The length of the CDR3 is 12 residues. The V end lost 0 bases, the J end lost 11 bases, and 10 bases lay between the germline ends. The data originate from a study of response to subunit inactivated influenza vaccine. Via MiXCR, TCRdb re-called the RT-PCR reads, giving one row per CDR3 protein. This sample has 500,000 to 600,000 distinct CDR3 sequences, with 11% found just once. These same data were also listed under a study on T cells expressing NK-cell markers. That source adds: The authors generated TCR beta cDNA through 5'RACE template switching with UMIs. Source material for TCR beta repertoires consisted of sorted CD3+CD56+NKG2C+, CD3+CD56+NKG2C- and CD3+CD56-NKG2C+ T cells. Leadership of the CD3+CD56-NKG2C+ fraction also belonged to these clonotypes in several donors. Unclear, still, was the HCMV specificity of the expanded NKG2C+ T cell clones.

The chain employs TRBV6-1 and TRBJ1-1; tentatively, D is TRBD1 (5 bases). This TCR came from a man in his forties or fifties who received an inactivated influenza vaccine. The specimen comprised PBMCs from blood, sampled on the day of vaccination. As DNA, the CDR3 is TGTGCCAGCAGTGAAGCGAGGACAAGGGCTTTCTTT. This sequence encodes CASSEARTRAFF.